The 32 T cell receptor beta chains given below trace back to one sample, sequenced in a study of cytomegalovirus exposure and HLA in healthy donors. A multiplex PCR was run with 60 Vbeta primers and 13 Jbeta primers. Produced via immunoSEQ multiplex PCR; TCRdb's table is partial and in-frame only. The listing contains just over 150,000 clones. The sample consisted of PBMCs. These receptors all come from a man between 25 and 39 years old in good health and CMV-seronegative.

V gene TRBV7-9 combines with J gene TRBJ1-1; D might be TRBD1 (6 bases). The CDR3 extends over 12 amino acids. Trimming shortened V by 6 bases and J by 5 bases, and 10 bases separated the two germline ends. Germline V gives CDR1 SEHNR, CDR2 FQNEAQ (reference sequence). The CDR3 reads CASSQGWTEAFF. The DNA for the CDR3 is TGTGCCAGCAGTCAGGGGTGGACTGAAGCTTTCTTT.

The chain's CDR3 is CASSETGQRTEETQYF. Written as DNA, the CDR3 is TGTGCCAGCAGCGAGACGGGACAGAGGACCGAAGAGACCCAGTACTTC. The chain couples TRBV4-2 to TRBJ2-5; 7 nucleotides line up with TRBD1. This CDR3 contains 16 residues. The ends lost 5 bases at V and 3 bases at J; junction bases unmatched: 12. Germline CDR1 reads LGHNA; CDR2 reads YNFKEQ.

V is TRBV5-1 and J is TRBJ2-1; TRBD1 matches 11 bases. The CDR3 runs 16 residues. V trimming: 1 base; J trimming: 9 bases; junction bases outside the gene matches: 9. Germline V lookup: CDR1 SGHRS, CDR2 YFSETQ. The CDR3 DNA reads TGCGCCAGCAGCTTGACGGGACAGGGGGTCAACGGTGAGCAGTTCTTC. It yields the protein CASSLTGQGVNGEQFF.

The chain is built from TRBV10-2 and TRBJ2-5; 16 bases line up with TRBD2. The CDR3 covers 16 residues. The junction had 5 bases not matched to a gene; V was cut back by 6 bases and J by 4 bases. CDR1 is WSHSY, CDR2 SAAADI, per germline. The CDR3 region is CASRGTSGRAGETQYF. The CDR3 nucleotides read TGCGCCAGCAGAGGGACTAGCGGGAGGGCAGGAGAGACCCAGTACTTC.

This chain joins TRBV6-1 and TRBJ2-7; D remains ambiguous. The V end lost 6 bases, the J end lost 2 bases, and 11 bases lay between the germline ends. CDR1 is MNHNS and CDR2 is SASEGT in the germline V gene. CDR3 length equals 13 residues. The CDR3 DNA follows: TGTGCCAGCAGGGTTACACCAACCTACGAGCAGTACTTC. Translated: CASRVTPTYEQYF.

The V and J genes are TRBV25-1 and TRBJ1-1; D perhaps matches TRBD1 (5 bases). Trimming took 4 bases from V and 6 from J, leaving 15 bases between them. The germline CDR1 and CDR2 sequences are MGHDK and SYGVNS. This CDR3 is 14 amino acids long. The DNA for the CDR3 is TGTGCCAGCAGTGTGGGTTTCAGGGCGTCTGAAGCTTTCTTT. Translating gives CASSVGFRASEAFF.

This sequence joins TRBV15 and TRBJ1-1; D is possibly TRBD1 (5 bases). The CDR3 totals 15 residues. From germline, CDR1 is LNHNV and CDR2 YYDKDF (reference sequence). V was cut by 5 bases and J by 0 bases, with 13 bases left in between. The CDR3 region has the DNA TGTGCCACCAGCGGGACTTGGACCCTGAACACTGAAGCTTTCTTT. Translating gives CATSGTWTLNTEAFF.

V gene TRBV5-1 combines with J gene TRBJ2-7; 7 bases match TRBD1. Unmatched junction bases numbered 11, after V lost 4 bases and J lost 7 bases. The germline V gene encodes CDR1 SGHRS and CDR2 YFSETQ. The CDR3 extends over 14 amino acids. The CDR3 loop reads CASSLGQAPGEQYF. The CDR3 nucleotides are TGCGCCAGCAGCCTCGGACAGGCCCCGGGAGAGCAGTACTTC.

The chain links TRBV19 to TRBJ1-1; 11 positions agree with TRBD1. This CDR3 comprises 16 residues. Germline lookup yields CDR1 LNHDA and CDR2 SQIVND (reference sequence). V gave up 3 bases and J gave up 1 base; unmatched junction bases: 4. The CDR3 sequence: CASSIGTGGGNTEAFF. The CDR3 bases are TGTGCCAGTAGTATCGGGACAGGGGGGGGGAACACTGAAGCTTTCTTT.

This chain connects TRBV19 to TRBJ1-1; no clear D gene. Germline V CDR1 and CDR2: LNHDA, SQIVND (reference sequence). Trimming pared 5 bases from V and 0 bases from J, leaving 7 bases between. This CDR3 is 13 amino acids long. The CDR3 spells CASSAAVNTEAFF. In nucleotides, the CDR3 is TGTGCCAGTAGTGCCGCAGTGAACACTGAAGCTTTCTTT. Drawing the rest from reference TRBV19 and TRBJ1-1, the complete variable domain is DGGITQSPKYLFRKEGQNVTLSCEQNLNHDAMYWYRQDPGQGLRLIYYSQIVNDFQKGDIAEGYSVSREKKESFPLTVTSAQKNPTAFYLCASSAAVNTEAFFGQGTRLTVV.

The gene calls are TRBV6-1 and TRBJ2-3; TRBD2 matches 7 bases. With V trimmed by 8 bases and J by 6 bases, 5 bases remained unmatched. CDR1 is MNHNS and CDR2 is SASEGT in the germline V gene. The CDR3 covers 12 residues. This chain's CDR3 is CASDMGGDTQYF. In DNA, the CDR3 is TGTGCCAGCGATATGGGGGGGGATACGCAGTATTTT.

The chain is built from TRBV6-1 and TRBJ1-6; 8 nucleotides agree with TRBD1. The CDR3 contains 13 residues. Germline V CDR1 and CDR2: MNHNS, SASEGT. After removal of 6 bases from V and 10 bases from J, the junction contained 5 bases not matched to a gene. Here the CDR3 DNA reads TGTGCCAGCAGGGACAGGGTAAACTCACCCCTCCACTTT. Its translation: CASRDRVNSPLHF.

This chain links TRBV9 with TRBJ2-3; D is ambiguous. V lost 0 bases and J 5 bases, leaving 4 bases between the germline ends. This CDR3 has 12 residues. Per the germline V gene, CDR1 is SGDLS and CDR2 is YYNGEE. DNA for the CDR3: TGTGCCAGCAGCGTAGGTAAAGATACGCAGTATTTT. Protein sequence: CASSVGKDTQYF.

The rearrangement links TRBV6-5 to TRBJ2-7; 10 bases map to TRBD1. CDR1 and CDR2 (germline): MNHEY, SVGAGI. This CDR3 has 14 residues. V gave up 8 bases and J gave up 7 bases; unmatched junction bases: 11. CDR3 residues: CASRRPGQGREQYF. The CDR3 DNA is TGTGCCAGCCGAAGACCGGGACAGGGGCGGGAGCAGTACTTC.

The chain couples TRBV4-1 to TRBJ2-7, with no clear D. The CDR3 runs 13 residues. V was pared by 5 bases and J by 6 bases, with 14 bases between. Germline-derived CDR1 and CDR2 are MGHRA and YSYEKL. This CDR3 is CASSEIGFGEQYF. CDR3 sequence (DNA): TGCGCCAGCAGCGAAATCGGGTTCGGCGAGCAGTACTTC.

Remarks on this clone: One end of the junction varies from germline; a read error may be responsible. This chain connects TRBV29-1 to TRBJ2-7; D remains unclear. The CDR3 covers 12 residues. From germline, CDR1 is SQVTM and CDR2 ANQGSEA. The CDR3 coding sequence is TGCAGCGTCGAAGACGGCTCCTACGAGCAGTACTTC. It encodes CSVEDGSYEQYF.

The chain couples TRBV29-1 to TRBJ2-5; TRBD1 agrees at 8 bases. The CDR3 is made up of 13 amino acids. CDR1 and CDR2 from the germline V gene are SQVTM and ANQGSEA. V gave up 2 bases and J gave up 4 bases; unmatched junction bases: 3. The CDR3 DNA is TGCAGCGTTGAACAGGGGGCCGTAGAGACCCAGTACTTC. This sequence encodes CSVEQGAVETQYF.

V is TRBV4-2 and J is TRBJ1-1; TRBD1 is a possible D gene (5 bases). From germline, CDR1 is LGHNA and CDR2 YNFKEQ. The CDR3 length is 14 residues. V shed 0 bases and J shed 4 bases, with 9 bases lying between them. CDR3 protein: CASSQDRRGTEAFF. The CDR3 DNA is TGTGCCAGCAGCCAAGATCGTAGGGGCACTGAAGCTTTCTTT.

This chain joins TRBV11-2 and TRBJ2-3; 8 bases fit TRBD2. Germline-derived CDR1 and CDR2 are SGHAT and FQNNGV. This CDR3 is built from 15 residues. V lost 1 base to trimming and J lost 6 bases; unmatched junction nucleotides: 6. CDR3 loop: CASSLGSGRRDTQYF. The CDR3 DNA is TGTGCCAGCAGCTTAGGAAGCGGGAGACGGGATACGCAGTATTTT.

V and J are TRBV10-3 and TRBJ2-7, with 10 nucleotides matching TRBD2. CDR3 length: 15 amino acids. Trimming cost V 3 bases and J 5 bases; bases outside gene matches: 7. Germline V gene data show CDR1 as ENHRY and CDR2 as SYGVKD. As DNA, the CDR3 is TGTGCCATCAGTGACTCAATAGCGGGAGGAAACGAGCAGTACTTC. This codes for CAISDSIAGGNEQYF.

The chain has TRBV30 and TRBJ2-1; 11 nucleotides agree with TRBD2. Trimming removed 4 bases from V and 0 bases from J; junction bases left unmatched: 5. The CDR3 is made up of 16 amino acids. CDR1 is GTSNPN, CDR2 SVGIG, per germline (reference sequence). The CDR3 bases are TGTGCCTGGATATCTAGCGGGAGGTCCTCCTACAATGAGCAGTTCTTC. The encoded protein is CAWISSGRSSYNEQFF.

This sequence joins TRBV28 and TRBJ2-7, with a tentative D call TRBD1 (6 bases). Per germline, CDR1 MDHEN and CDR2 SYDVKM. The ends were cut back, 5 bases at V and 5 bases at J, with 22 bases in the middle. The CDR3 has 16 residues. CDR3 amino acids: CASSPFRTALENEQYF. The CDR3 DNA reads TGTGCCAGCAGTCCGTTTAGGACAGCTCTAGAAAACGAGCAGTACTTC.

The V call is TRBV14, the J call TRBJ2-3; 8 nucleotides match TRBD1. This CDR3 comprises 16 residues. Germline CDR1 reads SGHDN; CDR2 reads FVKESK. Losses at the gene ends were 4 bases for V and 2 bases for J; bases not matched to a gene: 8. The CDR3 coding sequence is TGTGCCAGCAGCCTCACTCGGGACAGGCTCACAGATACGCAGTATTTT. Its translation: CASSLTRDRLTDTQYF.

This CDR3 is CASSLNLQGFGEQYF. CDR3 DNA sequence: TGTGCCAGCAGCCTCAACCTGCAGGGTTTTGGCGAGCAGTACTTC. The J gene is TRBJ2-7, the V gene TRBV27, with D perhaps matching TRBD1 (5 bases). Germline V gene sequence: CDR1 MNHEY, CDR2 SMNVEV (reference sequence). V dropped 6 bases and J dropped 6 bases, with 21 bases sitting between them. The CDR3 sequence is 15 residues long.

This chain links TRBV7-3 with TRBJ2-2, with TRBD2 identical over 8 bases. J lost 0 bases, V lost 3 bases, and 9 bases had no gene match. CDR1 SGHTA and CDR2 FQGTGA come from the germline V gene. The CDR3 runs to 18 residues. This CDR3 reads CASSFGNSGRANTGELFF. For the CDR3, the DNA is TGTGCCAGCAGCTTCGGGAACAGCGGGAGAGCGAACACCGGGGAGCTGTTTTTT.

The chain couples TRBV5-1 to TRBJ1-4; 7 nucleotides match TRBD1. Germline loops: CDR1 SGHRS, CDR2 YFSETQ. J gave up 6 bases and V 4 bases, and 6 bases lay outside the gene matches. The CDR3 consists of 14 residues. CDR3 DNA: TGCGCCAGCAGCCGTACAGGGGTTGATGAAAAACTGTTTTTT. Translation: CASSRTGVDEKLFF.

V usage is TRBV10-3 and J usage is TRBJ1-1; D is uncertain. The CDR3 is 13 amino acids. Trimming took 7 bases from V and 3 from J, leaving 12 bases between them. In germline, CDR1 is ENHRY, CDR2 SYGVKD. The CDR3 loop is CAIMMTGDTEAFF. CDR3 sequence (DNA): TGTGCCATCATGATGACGGGAGACACTGAAGCTTTCTTT.

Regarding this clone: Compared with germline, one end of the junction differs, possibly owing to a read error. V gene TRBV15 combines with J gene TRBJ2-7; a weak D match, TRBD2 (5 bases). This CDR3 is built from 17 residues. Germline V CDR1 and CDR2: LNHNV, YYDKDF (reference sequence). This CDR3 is CATSRDRVGSGSYGQYF. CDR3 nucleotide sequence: TGTGCCACCAGCAGAGATCGGGTGGGATCGGGGTCCTACGGGCAGTACTTC. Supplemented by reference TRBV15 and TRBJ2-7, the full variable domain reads DAMVIQNPRYQVTQFGKPVTLSCSQTLNHNVMYWYQQKSSQAPKLLFHYYDKDFNNEADTPDNFQSRRPNTSFCFLDIRSPGLGDTAMYLCATSRDRVGSGSYGQYFGPGTRLTVT.

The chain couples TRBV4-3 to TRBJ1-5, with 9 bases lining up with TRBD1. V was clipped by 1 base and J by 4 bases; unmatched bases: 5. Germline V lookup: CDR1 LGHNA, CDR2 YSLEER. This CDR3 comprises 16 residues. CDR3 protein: CASSQAQTGGNQPQHF. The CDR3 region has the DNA TGCGCCAGCAGCCAAGCCCAGACAGGGGGGAATCAGCCCCAGCATTTT.

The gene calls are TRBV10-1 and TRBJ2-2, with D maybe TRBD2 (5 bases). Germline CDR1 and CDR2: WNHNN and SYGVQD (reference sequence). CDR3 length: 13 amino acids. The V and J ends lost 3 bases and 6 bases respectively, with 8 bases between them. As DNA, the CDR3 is TGCGCCAGCAGTGAACGGGAATCCGGGGAGCTGTTTTTT. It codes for CASSERESGELFF.

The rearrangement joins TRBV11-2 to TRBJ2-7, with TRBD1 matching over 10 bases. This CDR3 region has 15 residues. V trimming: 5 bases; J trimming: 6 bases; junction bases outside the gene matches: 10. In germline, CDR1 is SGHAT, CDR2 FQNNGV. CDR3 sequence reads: CASSPPGTGALEQYF. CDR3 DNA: TGTGCCAGCAGCCCTCCCGGGACAGGGGCCCTCGAGCAGTACTTC.

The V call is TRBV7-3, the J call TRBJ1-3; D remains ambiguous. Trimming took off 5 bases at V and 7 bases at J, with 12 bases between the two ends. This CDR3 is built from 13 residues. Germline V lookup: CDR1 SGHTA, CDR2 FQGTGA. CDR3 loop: CASSPHRGNTIYF. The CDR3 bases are TGTGCCAGCAGCCCTCATCGCGGTAACACCATATATTTT.